This T cell receptor beta chain was retrieved from a study of blood T cell repertoires in COVID-19. Sequenced by immunoSEQ multiplex PCR; TCRdb stores in-frame clones only, minus some. In the table there are some 330,000 clones, roughly 87% of which are singletons. J lost 0 bases, V lost 4 bases, and 9 bases had no gene match. Germline loops: CDR1 SEHNR, CDR2 FQNEAQ (reference sequence). The CDR3 runs 17 residues. The genes are TRBV7-9 and TRBJ1-5; 7 bases match TRBD1. The sample taken for sequencing was PBMCs or T cells enriched from blood (not recorded which). The receptor's source is a woman in her 50s who had recovered from COVID-19. In DNA form, the CDR3 reads TGTGCCAGCAGCTCGGACAGGTTCCCATATAGCAATCAGCCCCAGCATTTT. It encodes CASSSDRFPYSNQPQHF.